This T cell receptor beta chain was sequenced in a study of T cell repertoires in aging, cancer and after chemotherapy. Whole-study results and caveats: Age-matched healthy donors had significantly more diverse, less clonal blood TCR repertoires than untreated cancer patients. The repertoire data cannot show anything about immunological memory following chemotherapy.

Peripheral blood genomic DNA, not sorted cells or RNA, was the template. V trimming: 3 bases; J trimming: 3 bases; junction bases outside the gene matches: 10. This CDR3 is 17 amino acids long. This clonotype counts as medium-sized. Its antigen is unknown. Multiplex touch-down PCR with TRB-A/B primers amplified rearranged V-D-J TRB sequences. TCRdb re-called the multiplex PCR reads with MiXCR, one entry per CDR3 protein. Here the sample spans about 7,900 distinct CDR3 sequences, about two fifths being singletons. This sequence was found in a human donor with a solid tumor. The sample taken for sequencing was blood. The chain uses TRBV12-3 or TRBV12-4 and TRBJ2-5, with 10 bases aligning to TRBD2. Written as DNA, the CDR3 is TGTGCCAGCAGTTTGGGACTAGCGCCAACTCCAAAAGAGACCCAGTACTTC. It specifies CASSLGLAPTPKETQYF.